This is a list of T cell receptor beta chains from one sample in a study of cytomegalovirus exposure and HLA in healthy donors. Sequenced by immunoSEQ multiplex PCR; TCRdb stores in-frame clones only, minus some. Its table records 45,000 to 55,000 clones. Sequencing was carried out using PBMCs. Every receptor here comes from a woman aged 45-60 years in good health and CMV-seropositive. Each CDR3 is given without its conserved first and last residue.

TRBV29-1	SVRVQGRGNTEAF
TRBV19	ASKGNRGRDTEAF
TRBV15	ATSSDIVTNYGYT
TRBV9	ASSAPLGSGSGNTIY
TRBV28	ASSFRVRGDQPQH
TRBV19	ASKGTDSYEQY
TRBV28	ASSYVSSNEQF
TRBV18	ASSLRTANTDTQY
TRBV6-1	ASSEGPRYYGYT
TRBV7-6	ASSLASQGLQKLF
TRBV28	ASSAGRGQRSNQPQH
TRBV29-1	SVRPTGNYGYT
TRBV23-1	ASSQLSNTEAF
TRBV5-1	ASSLEARGEKLF
TRBV19	ASSITGTAREQF
TRBV19	VSSPSQGAYNEQF
TRBV30	AWSPGLAAYEQY
TRBV5-1	ASRRSSGVNEKLF
TRBV5-1	ASSLGGSGSYEQY
TRBV7-9	ASSNRDSPYEQY
TRBV28	ASSFYAGNEKLF
TRBV7-8	ASSSRGQGVSYEQY
TRBV4-2	ASSLRETTDTQY
TRBV25-1	ASSAGTGSSYEQY
TRBV5-1	ASSLLAVQETQY
TRBV19	ASSTGTQGNKQF
TRBV19	ASSGRDRVYEQY
TRBV30	ALSVLRTRPTGQETQY
TRBV5-4	ASSSQGARQPQH
TRBV7-3	ASSLSINTEAF
TRBV30	ACGTSGRTGETQY
TRBV6-6	ASSTGLRATEAF
TRBV6-5	ASLFKLGANVLT
TRBV9	ASSGTGTEQY
TRBV7-8	ASSLRRERGFEQY